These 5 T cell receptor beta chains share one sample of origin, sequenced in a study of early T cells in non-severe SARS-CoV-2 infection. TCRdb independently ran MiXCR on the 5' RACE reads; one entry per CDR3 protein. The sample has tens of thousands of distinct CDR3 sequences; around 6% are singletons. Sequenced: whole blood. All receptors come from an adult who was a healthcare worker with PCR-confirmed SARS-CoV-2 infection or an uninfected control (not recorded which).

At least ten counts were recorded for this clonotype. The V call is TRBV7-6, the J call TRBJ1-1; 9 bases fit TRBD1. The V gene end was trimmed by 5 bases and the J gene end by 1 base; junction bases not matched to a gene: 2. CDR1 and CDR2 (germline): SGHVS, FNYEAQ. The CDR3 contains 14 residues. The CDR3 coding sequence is TGTGCCAGCAGCAAGGACAGGGGGAACACTGAAGCTTTCTTT. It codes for CASSKDRGNTEAFF.

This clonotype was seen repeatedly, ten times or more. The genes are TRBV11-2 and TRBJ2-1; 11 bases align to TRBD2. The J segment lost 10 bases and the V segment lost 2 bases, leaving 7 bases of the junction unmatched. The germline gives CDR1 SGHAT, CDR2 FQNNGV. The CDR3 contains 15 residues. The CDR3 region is CASSLFSGGANEQFF. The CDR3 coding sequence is TGTGCCAGCAGCTTATTTAGCGGGGGGGCCAACGAGCAGTTCTTC. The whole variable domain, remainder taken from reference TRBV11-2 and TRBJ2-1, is EAGVAQSPRYKIIEKRQSVAFWCNPISGHATLYWYQQILGQGPKLLIQFQNNGVVDDSQLPKDRFSAERLKGVDSTLKIQPAKLEDSAVYLCASSLFSGGANEQFFGPGTRLTVL.

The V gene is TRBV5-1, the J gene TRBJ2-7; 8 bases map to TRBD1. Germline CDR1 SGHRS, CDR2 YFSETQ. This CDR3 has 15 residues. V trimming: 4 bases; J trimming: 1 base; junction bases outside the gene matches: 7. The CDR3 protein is CASSRGQAGSYEQYF. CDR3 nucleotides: TGCGCCAGCAGCCGGGGACAGGCTGGTTCCTACGAGCAGTACTTC.

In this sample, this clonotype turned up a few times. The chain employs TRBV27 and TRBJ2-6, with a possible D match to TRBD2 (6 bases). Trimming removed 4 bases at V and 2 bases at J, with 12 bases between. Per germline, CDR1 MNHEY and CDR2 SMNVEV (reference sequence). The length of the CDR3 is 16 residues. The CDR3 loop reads CASSSGRMAGANVLTF. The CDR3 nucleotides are TGTGCCAGCAGTTCGGGGAGGATGGCTGGGGCCAACGTCCTGACTTTC.

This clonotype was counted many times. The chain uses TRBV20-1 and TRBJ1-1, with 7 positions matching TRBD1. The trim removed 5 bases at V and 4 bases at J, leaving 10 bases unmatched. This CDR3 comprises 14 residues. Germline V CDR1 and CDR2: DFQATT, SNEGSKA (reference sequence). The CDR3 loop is CSADVGQRVTEAFF. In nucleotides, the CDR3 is TGCAGTGCTGATGTGGGACAGCGGGTCACTGAAGCTTTCTTT.